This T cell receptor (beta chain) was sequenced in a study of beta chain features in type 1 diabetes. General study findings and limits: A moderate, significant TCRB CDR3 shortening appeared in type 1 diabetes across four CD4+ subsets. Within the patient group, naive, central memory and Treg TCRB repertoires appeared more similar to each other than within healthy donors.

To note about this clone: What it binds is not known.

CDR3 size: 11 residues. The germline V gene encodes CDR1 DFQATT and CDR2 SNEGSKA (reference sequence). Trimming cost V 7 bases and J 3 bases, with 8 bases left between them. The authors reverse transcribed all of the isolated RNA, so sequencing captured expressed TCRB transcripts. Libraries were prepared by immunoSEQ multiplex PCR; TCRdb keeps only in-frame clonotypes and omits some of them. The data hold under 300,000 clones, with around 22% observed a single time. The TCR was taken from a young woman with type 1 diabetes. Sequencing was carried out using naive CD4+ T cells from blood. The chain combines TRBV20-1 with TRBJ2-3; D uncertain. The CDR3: CSVESTDTQYF. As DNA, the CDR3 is TGCAGTGTTGAGTCTACAGATACGCAGTATTTT.